This T cell receptor (beta chain) was recovered during a study of Tregs in tolerant kidney transplant recipients. Study-level points and caveats: Biological reproducibility was not directly addressed in this study. Tolerant patients' donor-specific Tregs expanded beyond overall Tregs, suggesting antigen-driven growth.

Profiling relied on immunoSEQ multiplex PCR, and the TCRdb table lists in-frame clones only, not all of them. The repertoire holds 50,000 to 75,000 clones, with approximately 85% as singletons. For this clone: Its antigen is not identified. The junction departs from germline at one end; a sequencing error may be responsible.

The CDR3 runs 23 residues. The germline gives CDR1 SGHRS, CDR2 YFSETQ. The sequences come from Tregs from blood, collected before the transplant. The J gene is TRBJ2-2, the V gene TRBV5-1, with 14 bases fitting TRBD2. The receptor was derived from a human donor who received a combined kidney and bone marrow transplant. The CDR3 protein is CASSLIHPSGTSGRSYRGRGAVF. DNA for the CDR3: TGCGCCAGCAGCTTAATCCACCCCTCCGGGACTAGCGGGAGATCTTATAGGGGCCGGGGAGCTGTTTTT.